The 19 T cell receptor beta chains listed next were all sequenced from one sample in a study of control samples from healthy donors and cancer patients. The data were produced by immunoSEQ multiplex PCR, yet TCRdb's version contains in-frame clones alone and is incomplete. The sample gives some 120,000 clones, about 89% of which show up once; almost 8% is in the top ten. Source material: blood. These receptors originate from a woman aged 18-35 years in good health.

This clone occurred once. This chain links TRBV5-4 with TRBJ2-2, with TRBD2 identical over 12 bases. The germline gives CDR1 SGHNT, CDR2 YYREEE (reference sequence). The CDR3 is 16 residues long. V was clipped by 4 bases and J by 9 bases; unmatched bases: 10. The CDR3 loop is CASSKSLAGGPRELFF. For the CDR3, the DNA is TGTGCCAGCAGCAAGAGCCTAGCGGGGGGGCCCAGGGAGCTGTTTTTT.

V usage is TRBV28 and J usage is TRBJ1-5; TRBD1 matches 11 bases. Germline-derived CDR1 and CDR2 are MDHEN and SYDVKM. The V segment lost 4 bases and the J segment 7 bases; nucleotides outside the gene matches: 3. CDR3 length: 14 amino acids. The DNA of the CDR3 is TGTGCCAGCAGTTCGGACAGGGGGCAACAGCCCCAGCATTTT. Protein product: CASSSDRGQQPQHF.

The chain has TRBV7-2 and TRBJ2-7; no reliable D call. This CDR3 comprises 13 residues. With 6 bases removed from V and 0 bases from J, the gap between germline ends came to 9 bases. Germline V CDR1 and CDR2: SGHTA, FQGNSA. The CDR3 DNA is TGTGCCAGCAGGTCTTACACCTCCTACGAGCAGTACTTC. Residues: CASRSYTSYEQYF. The complete variable domain, with remaining parts taken from reference TRBV7-2 and TRBJ2-7, reads GAGVSQSPSNKVTEKGKDVELRCDPISGHTALYWYRQSLGQGLEFLIYFQGNSAPDKSGLPSDRFSAERTGGSVSTLTIQRTQQEDSAVYLCASRSYTSYEQYFGPGTRLTVT.

The CDR3 spells CASYRSASAYNEQFF. The CDR3, as DNA: TGTGCCAGCTACCGGTCGGCTAGCGCTTACAATGAGCAGTTCTTC. The chain uses TRBV5-6 and TRBJ2-1; TRBD2 might be the D (6 bases). The CDR3 length is 15 residues. V dropped 7 bases and J dropped 4 bases, with 18 bases sitting between them. Germline V gene data show CDR1 as SGHDT and CDR2 as YYEEEE.

The genes are TRBV2 and TRBJ2-7; TRBD1 matches 10 bases. V shed 4 bases and J 7 bases; nucleotides not matched to a gene: 10. The germline CDR1 and CDR2 sequences are SNHLY and FYNNEI. The CDR3 runs 15 residues. The CDR3 DNA follows: TGTGCCAGCAGTGCATTGACAGGGGGCGCCGGGGAGCAGTACTTC. Amino acid sequence: CASSALTGGAGEQYF.

The CDR3 is CASFGSRYPNYGYTF. CDR3 in DNA: TGTGCCAGCTTCGGCAGCCGCTACCCTAACTATGGCTACACCTTC. This sequence joins TRBV6-5 and TRBJ1-2; D gene unclear. The ends were cut back, 8 bases at V and 0 bases at J, with 16 bases in the middle. This CDR3 has 15 residues. CDR1 and CDR2 from the germline V gene are MNHEY and SVGAGI.

V usage is TRBV19 and J usage is TRBJ2-7; no clear D gene. Germline assignment: CDR1 LNHDA and CDR2 SQIVND (reference sequence). The CDR3 covers 13 residues. The V end was cut by 1 base, the J end by 3 bases, with 7 bases between. The CDR3 region has the DNA TGTGCCAGTAGTATAGCCCCCCACTACGAGCAGTACTTC. It translates to CASSIAPHYEQYF.

V gene TRBV7-9 combines with J gene TRBJ1-3; D gene uncertain. The CDR3 length is 17 residues. Germline assignment: CDR1 SEHNR and CDR2 FQNEAQ (reference sequence). V lost 7 bases and J lost 0, with 19 bases in between. The CDR3 protein is CASTPRGSLNSGNTIYF. The CDR3 DNA follows: TGTGCCAGCACCCCGCGGGGATCTCTAAACTCTGGAAACACCATATATTTT.

In its sample, this clone was seen once. This chain joins TRBV27 and TRBJ2-3, with 11 nucleotides matching TRBD2. Germline assignment: CDR1 MNHEY and CDR2 SMNVEV (reference sequence). The CDR3 contains 16 residues. Germline trimming cut 0 bases from V and 6 bases from J; bases unmatched to any gene: 5. CDR3 in DNA: TGTGCCAGCAGTTTATCTAGCGGGAGGGCCGGGGATACGCAGTATTTT. This codes for CASSLSSGRAGDTQYF.

The V gene is TRBV2, the J gene TRBJ2-3, with D perhaps matching TRBD1 or TRBD2 (6 bases each). The length of the CDR3 is 14 residues. Germline loops: CDR1 SNHLY, CDR2 FYNNEI. V lost 7 bases and J lost 1, with 12 bases in between. The CDR3 DNA reads TGTGCCAGCAAGGGGGGCATCGGCACAGATACGCAGTATTTT. This encodes CASKGGIGTDTQYF.

J is TRBJ1-6 and V is TRBV24-1; 7 bases line up with TRBD1. The CDR3 contains 15 residues. Germline assignment: CDR1 KGHDR and CDR2 SFDVKD. J was trimmed by 9 bases and V by 0 bases; bases with no gene match: 4. This chain's CDR3 is CATSDLRGPASPLHF. DNA of the CDR3: TGTGCCACCAGTGATTTGAGGGGGCCTGCTTCACCCCTCCACTTT.

The J gene is TRBJ2-3, the V gene TRBV5-1; TRBD1 matches 7 bases. Germline V gene sequence: CDR1 SGHRS, CDR2 YFSETQ. This CDR3 is 16 amino acids long. The J segment lost 4 bases and the V segment lost 1 base, leaving 9 bases of the junction unmatched. The CDR3 DNA reads as TGCGCCAGCAGCTTGACGAAAAATACAGGGGCAGATACGCAGTATTTT. This sequence encodes CASSLTKNTGADTQYF. The full variable domain, rest sourced from reference TRBV5-1 and TRBJ2-3, is KAGVTQTPRYLIKTRGQQVTLSCSPISGHRSVSWYQQTPGQGLQFLFEYFSETQRNKGNFPGRFSGRQFSNSRSEMNVSTLELGDSALYLCASSLTKNTGADTQYFGPGTRLTVL.

This clone was detected only a few times. J is TRBJ2-7 and V is TRBV6-2 or TRBV6-3; 7 nucleotides agree with TRBD2. Losses at the gene ends were 1 base for V and 6 bases for J; bases not matched to a gene: 9. The CDR3 contains 15 residues. From germline, CDR1 is MNHEY and CDR2 SVGEGT. The CDR3 DNA sequence: TGTGCCAGCAGTTACTTGGGCGGGAGCGCCTTCGAGCAGTACTTC. Translated, it gives CASSYLGGSAFEQYF.

The V call is TRBV9, the J call TRBJ1-1, with D maybe TRBD1 (5 bases). The V end lost 3 bases, the J end lost 4 bases, and 16 bases lay between the germline ends. Germline CDR1 is SGDLS and CDR2 is YYNGEE. The length of the CDR3 is 15 residues. CDR3 bases: TGTGCCAGCAGCGGGGGATTCGGCAGGGTCACTGAAGCTTTCTTT. Protein sequence: CASSGGFGRVTEAFF. Together with reference TRBV9 and TRBJ1-1, the CDR3 gives the full variable domain: DSGVTQTPKHLITATGQRVTLRCSPRSGDLSVYWYQQSLDQGLQFLIQYYNGEERAKGNILERFSAQQFPDLHSELNLSSLELGDSALYFCASSGGFGRVTEAFFGQGTRLTVV.

Only one count was recorded for this clone. V is TRBV3-1 (or the pseudogene TRBV3-2) and J is TRBJ2-3, with 9 bases matching TRBD2. The germline V gene encodes CDR1 LGHDT and CDR2 YNNKEL (reference sequence). V lost 4 bases to trimming and J lost 0 bases; unmatched junction nucleotides: 14. CDR3 length: 19 residues. CDR3 in DNA: TGTGCCAGCAGCCGCCTGGAAGCGACTAGCGGCACGAGCACAGATACGCAGTATTTT. Translated: CASSRLEATSGTSTDTQYF.

The chain couples TRBV7-6 to TRBJ2-5; 10 bases match TRBD2. Unmatched junction bases numbered 4, after V lost 2 bases and J lost 4 bases. The CDR3 consists of 15 residues. Germline V gives CDR1 SGHVS, CDR2 FNYEAQ. Here the CDR3 DNA reads TGTGCCAGCAGCTTACAGCTAGCGGGGGCAGAGACCCAGTACTTC. Translation gives CASSLQLAGAETQYF.

V gene TRBV24-1 combines with J gene TRBJ2-5; 7 bases fit TRBD2. V trimming: 3 bases; J trimming: 5 bases; junction bases outside the gene matches: 14. This CDR3 has 17 residues. CDR1 is KGHDR and CDR2 is SFDVKD in the germline V gene. CDR3 coding DNA: TGTGCCACCAGTGATGTCGCGGGAGAGCGGGGTGGGGAGACCCAGTACTTC. This codes for CATSDVAGERGGETQYF.

The rearrangement uses TRBV28 and TRBJ2-7; 12 bases match TRBD2. Germline V gene lookup returns CDR1 MDHEN and CDR2 SYDVKM. V trimming: 3 bases; J trimming: 2 bases; junction bases outside the gene matches: 14. The CDR3 length is 19 residues. The CDR3 DNA follows: TGTGCCAGCAGTTTGGGGCTCCGGGCTAGCGGGGGGGCCGCCTACGAGCAGTACTTC. Its translation: CASSLGLRASGGAAYEQYF.

The chain links TRBV7-9 to TRBJ2-7; unclear D gene. V was pared by 3 bases and J by 2 bases, with 5 bases between. Germline-derived CDR1 and CDR2 are SEHNR and FQNEAQ (reference sequence). CDR3 length: 12 residues. In DNA, the CDR3 is TGTGCCAGCAGCTTGGAGACCTACGAGCAGTACTTC. Protein: CASSLETYEQYF.